These T cell receptor beta chains were read from a single sample in a study of T cells in localized non-small cell lung cancer. Generated by immunoSEQ multiplex PCR, the TCRdb table keeps only in-frame clones and is missing some. The sample holds about 2,700 clones; around 20% are singletons and the top ten take around a sixth. The specimen was lung tumor tissue, collected before any cancer treatment. Receptors were obtained from a woman aged 40-70 years with stage I lung adenocarcinoma. CDR3s include the opening cysteine and the closing phenylalanine or tryptophan. Fields, in order: CDR3 protein, CDR3 DNA, clone size, D gene, V gene, J gene. A D gene is named only where the DNA matches it firmly. Clone size is shown for a subset of rows, as once, few, many or a class of expanded clone.

cdr3_aa: CASSFGDRPSGAFF
cdr3_nt: TGTGCCAGCAGCTTCGGGGACCGCCCTTCTGGAGCTTTCTTT
clone_size: few
d_call: .
v_call: TRBV11-3
j_call: TRBJ1-1

cdr3_aa: CASSDSGTHLGGNVLTF
cdr3_nt: TGCGCCAGCAGTGATTCGGGGACTCACCTGGGTGGCAACGTCCTGACTTTC
clone_size: .
d_call: .
v_call: TRBV10-2
j_call: TRBJ2-6

cdr3_aa: CASSLSGTVGSPLHF
cdr3_nt: TGTGCCAGCAGCTTATCCGGGACAGTTGGTTCACCCCTCCACTTT
clone_size: few
d_call: TRBD1
v_call: TRBV11-3
j_call: TRBJ1-6

cdr3_aa: CASSYGAGVGNIQYF
cdr3_nt: TGTGCCAGCAGTTACGGGGCGGGGGTCGGAAACATTCAGTACTTC
clone_size: few
d_call: TRBD2
v_call: TRBV6-8
j_call: TRBJ2-4

cdr3_aa: CASSRDGNTGELFF
cdr3_nt: TGTGCCAGCAGCCGAGACGGGAACACCGGGGAGCTGTTTTTT
clone_size: .
d_call: .
v_call: TRBV2
j_call: TRBJ2-2

cdr3_aa: CASSSSTGRGYGYTF
cdr3_nt: TGTGCCAGCAGCTCGTCGACAGGGAGGGGCTATGGCTACACCTTC
clone_size: .
d_call: TRBD1
v_call: TRBV11-3
j_call: TRBJ1-2

cdr3_aa: CASSIEAPRRAFF
cdr3_nt: TGTGCCAGTAGTATAGAGGCTCCCCGGAGAGCTTTCTTT
clone_size: .
d_call: .
v_call: TRBV19
j_call: TRBJ1-1

cdr3_aa: CASSHPIQEQETQYF
cdr3_nt: TGTGCCAGCTCACACCCCATACAGGAACAAGAGACCCAGTACTTC
clone_size: .
d_call: .
v_call: TRBV18
j_call: TRBJ2-5

cdr3_aa: CASSLQRGNTEAFF
cdr3_nt: TGTGCCAGTAGTCTCCAGCGGGGGAACACTGAAGCTTTCTTT
clone_size: large
d_call: .
v_call: TRBV19
j_call: TRBJ1-1

cdr3_aa: CASGLVRAGETGELFF
cdr3_nt: TGTGCTAGTGGTTTGGTACGGGCGGGGGAAACCGGGGAGCTGTTTTTT
clone_size: few
d_call: TRBD2
v_call: TRBV12-5
j_call: TRBJ2-2

cdr3_aa: CASGLVDSPLHF
cdr3_nt: TGTGCTAGTGGTTTGGTAGATTCACCCCTCCACTTT
clone_size: .
d_call: .
v_call: TRBV12-5
j_call: TRBJ1-6

cdr3_aa: CASSPLTSDTGELFF
cdr3_nt: TGTGCCAGCAGCCCCCTGACTAGCGACACCGGGGAGCTGTTTTTT
clone_size: many
d_call: TRBD2
v_call: TRBV11-3
j_call: TRBJ2-2

cdr3_aa: CASSLEAGPRHYEQYF
cdr3_nt: TGTGCCAGCAGCTTGGAGGCAGGACCGCGACACTACGAGCAGTACTTC
clone_size: .
d_call: .
v_call: TRBV11-3
j_call: TRBJ2-7

cdr3_aa: CASSVDSYNSPLHF
cdr3_nt: TGTGCCAGCAGCGTAGACAGTTATAATTCACCCCTCCACTTT
clone_size: few
d_call: .
v_call: TRBV9
j_call: TRBJ1-6

cdr3_aa: CATTGEKTEAFF
cdr3_nt: TGTGCCACCACAGGGGAGAAAACTGAAGCTTTCTTT
clone_size: .
d_call: TRBD1
v_call: TRBV6-8
j_call: TRBJ1-1

cdr3_aa: CASSPRTGGLDEQYF
cdr3_nt: TGTGCCAGCTCACCACGGACAGGGGGCTTGGACGAGCAGTACTTC
clone_size: .
d_call: TRBD1
v_call: TRBV18
j_call: TRBJ2-7

cdr3_aa: CASKDTGRTEAFF
cdr3_nt: TGTGCCAGTAAGGACACAGGGAGGACTGAAGCTTTCTTT
clone_size: .
d_call: .
v_call: TRBV19
j_call: TRBJ1-1

cdr3_aa: CASSLWQGEGEKLFF
cdr3_nt: TGCGCCAGCAGCTTGTGGCAGGGAGAAGGAGAAAAACTGTTTTTT
clone_size: .
d_call: .
v_call: TRBV5-1
j_call: TRBJ1-4

cdr3_aa: CASSEARNQPQHF
cdr3_nt: TGTGCCAGCAGTGAAGCGAGAAATCAGCCCCAGCATTTT
clone_size: few
d_call: .
v_call: TRBV6-1
j_call: TRBJ1-5

cdr3_aa: CSVERGLETQYF
cdr3_nt: TGCAGCGTTGAAAGAGGGCTAGAGACCCAGTACTTC
clone_size: .
d_call: .
v_call: TRBV29-1
j_call: TRBJ2-5

cdr3_aa: CASSQDSWGGTEAFF
cdr3_nt: TGTGCCAGCAGCCAAGATTCATGGGGGGGCACTGAAGCTTTCTTT
clone_size: few
d_call: .
v_call: TRBV14
j_call: TRBJ1-1

cdr3_aa: CASGLKHRDRGTYEQYF
cdr3_nt: TGTGCTAGTGGTTTGAAGCACCGGGACAGGGGGACCTACGAGCAGTACTTC
clone_size: once
d_call: TRBD1
v_call: TRBV12-5
j_call: TRBJ2-7

cdr3_aa: CASRGNTGVNEKLFF
cdr3_nt: TGCGCCAGCCGCGGGAATACGGGGGTTAATGAAAAACTGTTTTTT
clone_size: .
d_call: .
v_call: TRBV5-1
j_call: TRBJ1-4

cdr3_aa: CSVRRDSNRGTF
cdr3_nt: TGCAGCGTGCGCCGGGACAGCAACAGGGGCACCTTC
clone_size: .
d_call: TRBD1
v_call: TRBV29-1
j_call: TRBJ1-2

cdr3_aa: CASSYSRQGETEAFF
cdr3_nt: TGTGCCAGCAGTTACTCGAGGCAGGGAGAGACTGAAGCTTTCTTT
clone_size: few
d_call: .
v_call: TRBV6-8
j_call: TRBJ1-1